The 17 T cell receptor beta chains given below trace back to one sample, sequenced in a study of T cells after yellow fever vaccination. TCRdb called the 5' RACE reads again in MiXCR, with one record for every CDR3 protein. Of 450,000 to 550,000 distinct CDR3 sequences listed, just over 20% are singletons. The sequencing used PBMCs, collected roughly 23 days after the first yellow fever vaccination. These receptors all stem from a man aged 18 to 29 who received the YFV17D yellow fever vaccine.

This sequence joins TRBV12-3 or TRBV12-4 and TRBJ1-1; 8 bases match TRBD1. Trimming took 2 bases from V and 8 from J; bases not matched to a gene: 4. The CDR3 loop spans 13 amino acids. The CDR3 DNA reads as TGTGCCAGCAGTTTAAACAGACAGGGGGAAGCTTTCTTT. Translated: CASSLNRQGEAFF.

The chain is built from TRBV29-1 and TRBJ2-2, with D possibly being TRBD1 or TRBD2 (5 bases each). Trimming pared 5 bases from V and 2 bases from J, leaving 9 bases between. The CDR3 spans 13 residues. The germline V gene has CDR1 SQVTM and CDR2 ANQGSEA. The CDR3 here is CSVHGANTGELFF. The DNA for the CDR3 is TGCAGCGTTCACGGGGCAAACACCGGGGAGCTGTTTTTT.

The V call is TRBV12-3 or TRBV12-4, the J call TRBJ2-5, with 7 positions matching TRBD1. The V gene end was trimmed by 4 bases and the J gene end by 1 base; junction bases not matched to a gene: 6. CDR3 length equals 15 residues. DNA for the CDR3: TGTGCCAGCAGTTGGCCGAGGGACAGCCAAGAGACCCAGTACTTC. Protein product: CASSWPRDSQETQYF.

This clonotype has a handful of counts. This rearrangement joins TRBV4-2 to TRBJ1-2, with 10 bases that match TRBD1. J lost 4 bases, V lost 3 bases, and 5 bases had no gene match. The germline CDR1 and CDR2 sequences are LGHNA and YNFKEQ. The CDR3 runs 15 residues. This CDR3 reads CASSQTRTGGYGYTF. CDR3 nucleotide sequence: TGTGCCAGCAGCCAGACGAGGACAGGGGGCTATGGCTACACCTTC.

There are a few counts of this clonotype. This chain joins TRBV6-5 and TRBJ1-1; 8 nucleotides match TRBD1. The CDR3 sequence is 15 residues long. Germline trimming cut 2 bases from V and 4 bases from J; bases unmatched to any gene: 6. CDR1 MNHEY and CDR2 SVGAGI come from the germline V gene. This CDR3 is CASSYAAQGATEAFF. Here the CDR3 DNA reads TGTGCCAGCAGTTACGCCGCTCAGGGGGCCACTGAAGCTTTCTTT.

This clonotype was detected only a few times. This CDR3 reads CSASQSASYEQYV. In DNA, the CDR3 is TGCAGTGCTAGCCAGTCGGCCTCCTACGAGCAGTACGTC. The chain joins TRBV20-1 to TRBJ2-7, with D uncertain. V was clipped by 3 bases and J by 0 bases, with 9 bases between them. In germline, CDR1 is DFQATT, CDR2 SNEGSKA (reference sequence). The CDR3 length is 13 residues.

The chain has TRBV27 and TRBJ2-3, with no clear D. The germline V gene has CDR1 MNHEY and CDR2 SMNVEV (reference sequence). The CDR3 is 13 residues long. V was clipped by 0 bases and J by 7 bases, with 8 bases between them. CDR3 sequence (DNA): TGTGCCAGCAGTTTATCCTCTTGGAATACGCAGTATTTT. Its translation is CASSLSSWNTQYF.

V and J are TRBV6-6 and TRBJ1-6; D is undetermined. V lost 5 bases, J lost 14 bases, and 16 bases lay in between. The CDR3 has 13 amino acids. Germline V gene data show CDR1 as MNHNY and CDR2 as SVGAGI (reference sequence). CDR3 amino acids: CASSTELKGTLHF. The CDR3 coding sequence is TGTGCCAGCAGTACCGAACTTAAGGGTACCCTCCACTTT.

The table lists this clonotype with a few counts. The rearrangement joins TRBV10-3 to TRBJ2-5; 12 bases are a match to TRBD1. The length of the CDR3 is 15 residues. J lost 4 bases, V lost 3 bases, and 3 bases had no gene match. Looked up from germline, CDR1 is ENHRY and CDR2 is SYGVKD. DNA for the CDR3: TGTGCCATCAGTGACCGGGACAGGGGGCGAGAGACCCAGTACTTC. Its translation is CAISDRDRGRETQYF.

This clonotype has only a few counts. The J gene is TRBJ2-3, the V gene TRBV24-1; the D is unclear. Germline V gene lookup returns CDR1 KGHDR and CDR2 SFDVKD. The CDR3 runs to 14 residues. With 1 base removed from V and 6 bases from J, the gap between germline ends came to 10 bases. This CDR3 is CATSDFEAEDTQYF. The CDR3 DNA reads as TGTGCCACCAGTGATTTTGAGGCGGAGGATACGCAGTATTTT.

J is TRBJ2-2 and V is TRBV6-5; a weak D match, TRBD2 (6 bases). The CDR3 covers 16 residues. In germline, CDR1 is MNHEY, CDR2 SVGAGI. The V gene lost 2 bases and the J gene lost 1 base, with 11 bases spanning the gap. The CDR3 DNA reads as TGTGCCAGCAGTTACGCGGGACGGGGGAACACCGGGGAGCTGTTTTTT. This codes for CASSYAGRGNTGELFF.

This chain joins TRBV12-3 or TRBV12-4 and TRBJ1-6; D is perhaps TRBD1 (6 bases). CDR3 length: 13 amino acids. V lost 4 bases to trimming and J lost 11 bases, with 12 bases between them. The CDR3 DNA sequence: TGTGCCAGCAGTTCACAGGGCAGTGCACCCCTCCACTTT. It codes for CASSSQGSAPLHF.

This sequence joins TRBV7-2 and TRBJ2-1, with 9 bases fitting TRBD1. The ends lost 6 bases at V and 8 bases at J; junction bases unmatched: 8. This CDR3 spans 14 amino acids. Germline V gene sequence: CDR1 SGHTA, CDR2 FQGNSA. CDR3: CASSLGQGLDEQFF. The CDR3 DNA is TGTGCCAGCAGTCTCGGACAGGGGTTGGATGAGCAGTTCTTC.

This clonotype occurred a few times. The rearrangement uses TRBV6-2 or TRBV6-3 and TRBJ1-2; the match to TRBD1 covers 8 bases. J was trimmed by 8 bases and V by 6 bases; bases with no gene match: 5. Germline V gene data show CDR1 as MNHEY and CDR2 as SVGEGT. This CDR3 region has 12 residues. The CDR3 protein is CASSDRGWGYTF. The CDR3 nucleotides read TGTGCCAGCAGCGACAGGGGATGGGGCTACACCTTC.

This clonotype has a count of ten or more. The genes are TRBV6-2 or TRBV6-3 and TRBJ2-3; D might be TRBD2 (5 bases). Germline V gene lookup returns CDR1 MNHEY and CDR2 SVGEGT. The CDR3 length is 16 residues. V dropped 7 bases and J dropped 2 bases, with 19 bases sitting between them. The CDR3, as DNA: TGTGCCAGCACCCTAGTGGCTAGCACATTCACAGATACGCAGTATTTT. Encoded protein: CASTLVASTFTDTQYF.

CDR3 sequence (DNA): TGTGCCAGCAGTTCGGCAGGGGGCTCTGGGGCCAACGTCCTGACTTTC. Residues: CASSSAGGSGANVLTF. The rearrangement links TRBV27 to TRBJ2-6; 7 bases line up with TRBD1. There are 16 residues in the CDR3. The J segment lost 0 bases and the V segment lost 4 bases, leaving 3 bases of the junction unmatched. Germline CDR1 reads MNHEY; CDR2 reads SMNVEV (reference sequence).

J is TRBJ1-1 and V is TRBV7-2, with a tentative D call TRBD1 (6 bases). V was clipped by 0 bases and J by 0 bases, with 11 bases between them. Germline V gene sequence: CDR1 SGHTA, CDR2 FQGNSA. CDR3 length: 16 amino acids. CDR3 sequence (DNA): TGTGCCAGCAGCTTAGCGGGGGGCTCCATGAACACTGAAGCTTTCTTT. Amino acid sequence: CASSLAGGSMNTEAFF.